This T cell receptor beta chain was retrieved from a study of blood T cell repertoires in COVID-19. Using immunoSEQ multiplex PCR, the repertoire was profiled, and TCRdb retains in-frame clones only, with some absent. The table lists about 300,000 clones, approximately 90% of them singletons. The age range of participants was about 18 to 95 years, with residence in roughly 25 US areas. Membership in each cohort depended on participant-reported clinical history. This clone showed up just a few times. The CDR3 runs 12 residues. Between the trimmed V and J ends, which lost 7 bases and 4 bases, there was a span of 8 bases. Germline values: CDR1 MNHEY, CDR2 SMNVEV (reference sequence).

The TCR was taken from a woman in her late teens or twenties who had recovered from COVID-19. This chain uses TRBV27 with TRBJ2-1; the D gene is possibly TRBD2 (5 bases). Sequenced sample: PBMCs or T cells enriched from blood (not recorded which). The CDR3 here is CASMGGYNEQFF. As DNA, the CDR3 is TGTGCCAGCATGGGCGGGTACAATGAGCAGTTCTTC.